Listed below are T cell receptor beta chains from one sample, sequenced in a study of blood T cell repertoires in COVID-19. Clones were sequenced by immunoSEQ multiplex PCR, and TCRdb holds only the in-frame ones, with some missing. The sample comprises about 400,000 clones, approximately 85% of which are singletons, and around 1.9% rests with the top ten. The material sequenced was PBMCs or T cells enriched from blood (not recorded which). Receptor source: a woman between 35 and 50 years old with acute COVID-19. The CDR3 runs from the conserved cysteine through the conserved F or W. A D gene is named only where the DNA matches it firmly. For some rows the clone size is stated as once, few or many, or as a class when expanded; others skip it.

clone size,J gene,D gene,V gene,CDR3 DNA,CDR3 protein
.,TRBJ2-3,TRBD2,TRBV30,TGTGCCTGGAGTGTAGGTAGCGGGGGACGCACAGATACGCAGTATTTT,CAWSVGSGGRTDTQYF
.,TRBJ1-3,TRBD1,TRBV4-1,TGCGCCAGCAGCCAAGGAACAGGGGGCTCTGGAAACACCATATATTTT,CASSQGTGGSGNTIYF
.,TRBJ2-3,.,TRBV15,TGTGCCACCAGCGATCACTTCTATTATACGCAGTATTTT,CATSDHFYYTQYF
.,TRBJ1-5,.,TRBV30,TGTGCCTGGAGTGTACTTGAAAATCAGCCCCAGCATTTT,CAWSVLENQPQHF
.,TRBJ2-3,.,TRBV6-5,TGTGCCAGCAGCCTACGCACAGATACGCAGTATTTT,CASSLRTDTQYF
.,TRBJ2-1,TRBD2,TRBV10-3,TGTGCCATCAACGGACTAGCGGGGGGAAATGAGCAGTTCTTC,CAINGLAGGNEQFF
.,TRBJ1-4,TRBD1,TRBV2,TGTGCCAGCAGTTATAGACAGGGGGATGAAAAACTGTTTTTT,CASSYRQGDEKLFF
.,TRBJ1-1,.,TRBV19,TGTGCCAGTAGCCCGGAGGGAAACACTGAAGCTTTCTTT,CASSPEGNTEAFF
.,TRBJ2-7,.,TRBV13,TGTGCCAGCAGCTTGAGAGATACCGAGCAGTACTTC,CASSLRDTEQYF
.,TRBJ2-7,.,TRBV5-4,TGTGCCAGCAGCCCGGTGGAGGCCTCCTACGAGCAGTACTTC,CASSPVEASYEQYF
.,TRBJ2-3,TRBD2,TRBV19,TGTGCCAGTAGCCCTACGGGGGGTCTAGATACGCAGTATTTT,CASSPTGGLDTQYF
.,TRBJ2-2,TRBD2,TRBV20-1,TGCAGTGCTAGTGACGGGGCGGGGGTCGGGGAGCTGTTTTTT,CSASDGAGVGELFF
.,TRBJ2-7,TRBD1,TRBV29-1,TGCAGCGTTGAGACAGGGCAAGGGACCTACGAGCAGTACTTC,CSVETGQGTYEQYF
.,TRBJ1-5,.,TRBV18,TGTGCCAGCTCACCAACACCGGTACAGCAGGGCAATCAGCCCCAGCATTTT,CASSPTPVQQGNQPQHF
.,TRBJ2-7,.,TRBV7-2,TGTGCCAGCAGCTTAAGATCCGGTGGCTACGAGCAGTACTTC,CASSLRSGGYEQYF
.,TRBJ2-5,.,TRBV4-1,TGCGCCAGCAGCCAAGATGTCGCGGGCCCCCAAGAGACCCAGTACTTC,CASSQDVAGPQETQYF
.,TRBJ1-1,TRBD1,TRBV10-3,TGTGCCATCAGTGAAGAGACAGGGGGCACTGAAGCTTTCTTT,CAISEETGGTEAFF
.,TRBJ1-4,.,TRBV19,TGTGCCAGTAGTCTACAAGGGGTTGAAAAACTGTTTTTT,CASSLQGVEKLFF
.,TRBJ2-5,TRBD2,TRBV19,TGTGCCAGTACTCCTCGGGGCGGGGGCCAAGAGACCCAGTACTTC,CASTPRGGGQETQYF
.,TRBJ1-1,.,TRBV5-6,TGTGCCAGCAGCTTATCAGGGTCTGGCACTGAAGCTTTCTTT,CASSLSGSGTEAFF
.,TRBJ1-3,.,TRBV7-9,TGTGCCAGCAGCTCATCCTACTTGGGACAAAACACCATATATTTT,CASSSSYLGQNTIYF
once,TRBJ2-7,.,TRBV5-4,TGTGCCAGCAGCCAAACAGGTTCCTACGAGCAGTACTTC,CASSQTGSYEQYF
.,TRBJ2-1,TRBD2,TRBV11-2,TGTGCCAGCAGAACTACTAGCGGGGGGTTCAATGAGCAGTTCTTC,CASRTTSGGFNEQFF
.,TRBJ1-4,.,TRBV30,TGTGCCTGGAGTCTTAGCGTTCTGACTGATGAAAAACTGTTTTTT,CAWSLSVLTDEKLFF
.,TRBJ2-5,TRBD2,TRBV18,TGTGCCAGCTCACCATCCACGGGGAGGGGGACCCAGTACTTC,CASSPSTGRGTQYF
.,TRBJ1-2,.,TRBV4-1,TGCGCCAGCAGCCAGTCCACAACCCGCGGGAACTATGGCTACACCTTC,CASSQSTTRGNYGYTF
.,TRBJ2-2,.,TRBV3-1/TRBV3-2,TGTGCCAGCAGCTTACGGGGGAAGAACACCGGGGAGCTGTTTTTT,CASSLRGKNTGELFF
.,TRBJ2-3,.,TRBV10-2,TGCGCCAGCAGTGAGTGGTCGGGCAGGGTAGATACGCAGTATTTT,CASSEWSGRVDTQYF
.,TRBJ2-3,TRBD2,TRBV3-1/TRBV3-2,TGTGCCAGCAGCCAAGATAATGGGCCGGGGGGGAGTCCTAGCACAGATACGCAGTATTTT,CASSQDNGPGGSPSTDTQYF
.,TRBJ2-1,TRBD2,TRBV2,TGTGCCAGCAGCGGGACTAGCGGGGGGGTACATGAGCAGTTCTTC,CASSGTSGGVHEQFF
.,TRBJ2-7,TRBD1,TRBV5-1,TGCGCCAGCAGCACTGGGACAGGGGTTATCGAGCAGTACTTC,CASSTGTGVIEQYF
.,TRBJ2-1,.,TRBV2,TGTGCCACCGGCGGGGCTATCTACAATGAGCAGTTCTTC,CATGGAIYNEQFF
once,TRBJ1-6,TRBD1,TRBV7-9,TGTGCCAGCAGCTTACCTAGAGGGGGCTCAAGCTCCTATAATTCACCCCTCCACTTT,CASSLPRGGSSSYNSPLHF
few,TRBJ2-1,TRBD2,TRBV20-1,TGCAGTGCTAGTTTGGCGTTCCTAGCGGGGGAAGCTGAGCAGTTCTTC,CSASLAFLAGEAEQFF
.,TRBJ2-3,.,TRBV6-5,TGTGCCAGCAGTTATGGGGGAGGGGGTAAGAATACGCAGTATTTT,CASSYGGGGKNTQYF
.,TRBJ1-2,TRBD1,TRBV18,TGTGCCAGCTCAACCGACAGGGACGATGGCTACACCTTC,CASSTDRDDGYTF
.,TRBJ1-1,.,TRBV5-4,TGTGCCGATGGGGGGGTTGGCACTGAAGCTTTCTTT,CADGGVGTEAFF
.,TRBJ2-2,TRBD2,TRBV24-1,TGTGCCACCAGTGACCAACGGGGGGGACGTACCGGGGAGCTGTTTTTT,CATSDQRGGRTGELFF
.,TRBJ2-2,.,TRBV12-3/TRBV12-4,TGTGCCAGCAGAGGGGCGACCGGGGAGCTGTTTTTT,CASRGATGELFF
.,TRBJ1-1,.,TRBV2,TGTGCCACCAATCGGGGGGAGAACACTGAAGCTTTCTTT,CATNRGENTEAFF
many,TRBJ1-1,.,TRBV2,TGTGCCAGCAGTGGTGTACGGCAGGGAAGGCGTCACACTGAAGCTTTCTTT,CASSGVRQGRRHTEAFF
.,TRBJ2-3,TRBD2,TRBV5-1,TGCGCCAGCAGCGGAGGGACTAGCGGAGATACGCAGTATTTT,CASSGGTSGDTQYF
.,TRBJ1-4,TRBD1,TRBV2,TGTGCCAGCAGTGGACCGGGACAGGGGAATGAAAAACTGTTTTTT,CASSGPGQGNEKLFF
.,TRBJ2-1,TRBD2,TRBV2,TGTGCCAGCAGATCTACTAGCGGGCATTCCTACAATGAGCAGTTCTTC,CASRSTSGHSYNEQFF
.,TRBJ2-2,TRBD2,TRBV18,TGTGCCAGCTCGCCTAGCGGGGGGGCGAACACCGGGGAGCTGTTTTTT,CASSPSGGANTGELFF
.,TRBJ2-4,TRBD1,TRBV7-9,TGTGCCAGCAGCTCGGGACAGGTGGGCATTCAGTACTTC,CASSSGQVGIQYF
.,TRBJ1-4,.,TRBV4-1,TGCGCCAGCAGCCAACCCGCGACAGCAACTAATGAAAAACTGTTTTTT,CASSQPATATNEKLFF
.,TRBJ2-3,.,TRBV24-1,TGTGCCACCAGTGACCCCCAAGGCGGGGCTAGCACAGATACGCAGTATTTT,CATSDPQGGASTDTQYF
.,TRBJ2-7,TRBD1,TRBV5-5,TGTGCCAGCAGCTCAACCGGGACAGACTTCTCCTACGAGCAGTACTTC,CASSSTGTDFSYEQYF
.,TRBJ2-7,.,TRBV27,TGTGCCAGCAGTCCTAGTCGATCTAGGAACGAGCAGTACTTC,CASSPSRSRNEQYF
once,TRBJ1-2,.,TRBV27,TGTGCCAGCAGTCCGGGACACAACTATGGCTACACCTTC,CASSPGHNYGYTF
.,TRBJ2-2,.,TRBV3-1/TRBV3-2,TGTGCCAGCAGCAAAGGAGGACCCCAGGGGACCGGGGAGCTGTTTTTT,CASSKGGPQGTGELFF
.,TRBJ1-2,TRBD1,TRBV4-2,TGTGCCAGCAGCCCTGGGACAGCTAACTATGGCTACACCTTC,CASSPGTANYGYTF
.,TRBJ2-5,TRBD1,TRBV14,TGTGCCAGCAGCCAAGTAGGACAGGGCTACCAAGAGACCCAGTACTTC,CASSQVGQGYQETQYF
once,TRBJ1-5,.,TRBV19,TGTGCCAGTAGTATAGCGCAGGGCGGTCAGCCCCAGCATTTT,CASSIAQGGQPQHF